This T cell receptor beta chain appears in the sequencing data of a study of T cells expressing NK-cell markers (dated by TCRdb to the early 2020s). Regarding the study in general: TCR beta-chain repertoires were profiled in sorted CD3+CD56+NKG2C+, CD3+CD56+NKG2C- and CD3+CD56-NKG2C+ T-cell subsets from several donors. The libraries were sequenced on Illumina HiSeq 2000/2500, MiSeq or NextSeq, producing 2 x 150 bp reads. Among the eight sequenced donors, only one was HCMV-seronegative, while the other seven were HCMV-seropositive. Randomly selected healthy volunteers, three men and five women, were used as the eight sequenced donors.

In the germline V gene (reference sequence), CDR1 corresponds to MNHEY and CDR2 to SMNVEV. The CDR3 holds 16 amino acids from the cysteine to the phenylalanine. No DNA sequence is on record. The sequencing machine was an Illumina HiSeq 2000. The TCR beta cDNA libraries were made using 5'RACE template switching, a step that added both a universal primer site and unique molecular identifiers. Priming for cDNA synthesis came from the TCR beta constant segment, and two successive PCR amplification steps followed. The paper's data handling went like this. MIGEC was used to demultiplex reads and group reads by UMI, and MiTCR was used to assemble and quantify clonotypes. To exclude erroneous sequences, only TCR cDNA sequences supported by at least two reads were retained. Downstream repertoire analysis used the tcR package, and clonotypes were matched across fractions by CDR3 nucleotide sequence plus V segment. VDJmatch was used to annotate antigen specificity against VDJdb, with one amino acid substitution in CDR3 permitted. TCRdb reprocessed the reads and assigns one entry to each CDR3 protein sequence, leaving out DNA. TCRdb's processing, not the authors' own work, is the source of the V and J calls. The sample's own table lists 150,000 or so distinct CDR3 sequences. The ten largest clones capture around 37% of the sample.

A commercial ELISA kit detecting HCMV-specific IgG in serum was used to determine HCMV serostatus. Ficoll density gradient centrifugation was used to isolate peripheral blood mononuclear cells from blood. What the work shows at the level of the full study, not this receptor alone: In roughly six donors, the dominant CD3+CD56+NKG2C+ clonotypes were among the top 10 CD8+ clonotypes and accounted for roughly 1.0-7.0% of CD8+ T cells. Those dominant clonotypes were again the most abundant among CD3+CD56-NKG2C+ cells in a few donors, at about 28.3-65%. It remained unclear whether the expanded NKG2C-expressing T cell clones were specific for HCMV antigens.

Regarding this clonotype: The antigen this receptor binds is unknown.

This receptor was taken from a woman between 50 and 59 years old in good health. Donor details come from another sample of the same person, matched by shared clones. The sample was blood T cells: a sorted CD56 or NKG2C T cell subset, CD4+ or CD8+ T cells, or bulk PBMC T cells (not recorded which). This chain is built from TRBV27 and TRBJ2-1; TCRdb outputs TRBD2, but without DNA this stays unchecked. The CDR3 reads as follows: CASSLLLAGGDNEQFF.